This T cell receptor (beta chain) was sequenced in a study of hypomethylating agent response in myelodysplastic syndrome. Regarding the study as a whole: Non-responders showed more contracted clonotypes post-treatment, while responders showed more novel ones. The cohort was small, with only 11 to 12 patients analyzed.

This CDR3 contains 13 residues. The V end lost 6 bases, the J end lost 7 bases, and 12 bases lay between the germline ends. The V gene's germline CDR1 is MDHEN and CDR2 SYDVKM. Comments on this clone: What it binds is not known.

Sequenced by immunoSEQ multiplex PCR; TCRdb stores in-frame clones only, minus some. The table records around 6,600 clones, approximately 82% of them present only once. This sequence joins TRBV28 and TRBJ1-4; D call uncertain. The receptor was derived from a human donor with myelodysplastic syndrome. The material sequenced was bone marrow, taken before or after starting hypomethylating agent treatment for myelodysplastic syndrome (not recorded which). The CDR3 bases are TGTGCCAGCAGACGGTCACCGGGTGAAAAACTGTTTTTT. Translation gives CASRRSPGEKLFF.